This TCR beta chain was sequenced in a study of beta chain features in type 1 diabetes. Study findings and constraints: Type 1 diabetes patients had moderately but significantly shorter TCRB CDR3s in all four CD4+ subsets. Insertion counts at VDJ junctions were lower in type 1 diabetes patients, who also showed more deletions there.

The isolated RNA, all of it, was reverse transcribed, so expressed TCRB transcripts were what got sequenced. Samples of naive, central memory and regulatory T cells yielded a mean of about 3.5 million reads. Profiled with immunoSEQ multiplex PCR; TCRdb holds only in-frame clones, not every one. In the table there are about half a million clones, 10% to 12% of which are singletons. Averaging approximately 110 mL, one heparinised blood draw came from each individual donor. Between the trimmed V and J ends, which lost 8 bases and 0 bases, there was a span of 11 bases. CDR1 and CDR2 (germline): MNHNS, SASEGT. There are 15 residues in the CDR3. This clone was seen a few times. The target antigen is unknown.

The source of this sequence is a woman under 30 in good health. The rearrangement links TRBV6-1 to TRBJ2-6, with D perhaps assigned TRBD1 or TRBD2 (5 bases each). The sequenced material came from naive CD4+ T cells from blood. The CDR3 here is CASLGVPSGANVLTF. The CDR3 DNA reads as TGTGCCAGCCTGGGGGTTCCCTCTGGGGCCAACGTCCTGACTTTC.